The 2 T cell receptor beta chains listed next were all sequenced from one sample in a study of blood T cells in healthy people across ages. The second PCR ran roughly 7 to 12 cycles with a sample-barcoded 5' primer and J-beta primers. TCRdb ran MiXCR on the 5' RACE reads and lists one entry per CDR3 protein. In the table there are more than 750,000 distinct CDR3 sequences, 25% to 35% of which are singletons. The sample also formed part of further work on T cells of mothers and their children.

Sequencing was done on a sample of blood. These receptors all stem from a woman aged 40-49 years in good health.

The rearrangement uses TRBV2 and TRBJ2-2, with 8 bases fitting TRBD1. V dropped 6 bases and J dropped 1; count of bases not matched to a gene: 10. This CDR3 has 17 amino acids. Germline V gene data show CDR1 as SNHLY and CDR2 as FYNNEI. CDR3 sequence reads: CASRRQGTRQNTGELFF. Here the CDR3 DNA reads TGTGCCAGCAGGCGACAGGGGACGAGACAGAACACCGGGGAGCTGTTTTTT. Using reference TRBV2 and TRBJ2-2 for the parts outside the CDR3, the full variable domain is EPEVTQTPSHQVTQMGQEVILRCVPISNHLYFYWYRQILGQKVEFLVSFYNNEISEKSEIFDDQFSVERPDGSNFTLKIRSTKLEDSAMYFCASRRQGTRQNTGELFFGEGSRLTVL.

V usage is TRBV28 and J usage is TRBJ2-4; no reliable D call. V dropped 6 bases and J dropped 13 bases, with 22 bases sitting between them. The CDR3 has 14 amino acids. Per germline, CDR1 MDHEN and CDR2 SYDVKM. CDR3 region: CASRVSSSYNGQYF. The DNA of the CDR3 is TGTGCCAGCAGAGTCTCGAGCTCCTACAATGGGCAGTACTTC.